The 11 T cell receptor beta chains presented below share a single source sample, sequenced in a study of human versus mouse CDR3 diversity and MHC coevolution. The repertoire was sequenced with immunoSEQ multiplex PCR; TCRdb's copy has only in-frame clones and lacks some. The sample has 50,000 to 65,000 clones, just under 95% seen once. The material sequenced was naive CD4+ T cells from blood. Subset defined: CD45RO-negative CD62L-positive naive CD4 T cells. These receptors came from a person aged 55 to 75 in good health.

This chain links TRBV5-4 with TRBJ2-1; 8 bases line up with TRBD1. The CDR3 extends over 13 amino acids. V was clipped by 3 bases and J by 8 bases; unmatched bases: 4. The germline CDR1 and CDR2 sequences are SGHNT and YYREEE (reference sequence). DNA of the CDR3: TGTGCCAGCAGCTCGGCAGGGGGCGATGAGCAGTTCTTC. Encoded protein: CASSSAGGDEQFF.

The chain is built from TRBV5-1 and TRBJ1-2; tentative D call: TRBD1 (5 bases). The CDR3 contains 13 residues. Germline CDR1 reads SGHRS; CDR2 reads YFSETQ. Trimming stripped 4 bases from V and 7 bases from J, with 14 bases between. The CDR3 is CASSPSGDSGYTF. The CDR3 DNA reads TGCGCCAGCAGCCCCTCGGGGGATTCTGGCTACACCTTC. Full variable domain (rest looked up from reference TRBV5-1 and TRBJ1-2): KAGVTQTPRYLIKTRGQQVTLSCSPISGHRSVSWYQQTPGQGLQFLFEYFSETQRNKGNFPGRFSGRQFSNSRSEMNVSTLELGDSALYLCASSPSGDSGYTFGSGTRLTVV.

The chain employs TRBV14 and TRBJ2-5; 10 bases agree with TRBD2. The CDR3 length is 18 residues. The V segment lost 2 bases and the J segment 5 bases; nucleotides outside the gene matches: 14. Germline CDR1 is SGHDN and CDR2 is FVKESK. CDR3 DNA sequence: TGTGCCAGCAGCCAATCGATTCTAGCGGGAGAATTGAGGGAGACCCAGTACTTC. This codes for CASSQSILAGELRETQYF.

The chain employs TRBV30 and TRBJ2-7, with 10 bases aligning to TRBD1. V trimming: 8 bases; J trimming: 6 bases; junction bases outside the gene matches: 4. CDR3 length: 11 residues. The germline V gene encodes CDR1 GTSNPN and CDR2 SVGIG (reference sequence). CDR3 DNA sequence: TGTGCCATAGGACAGGGGGGCGAGCAGTACTTC. Protein: CAIGQGGEQYF.

The chain uses TRBV7-9 and TRBJ2-7; 10 bases map to TRBD2. The CDR3 runs 18 residues. With V trimmed by 5 bases and J by 0 bases, 13 bases remained unmatched. Germline V lookup: CDR1 SEHNR, CDR2 FQNEAQ (reference sequence). CDR3 in DNA: TGTGCCAGCAGCCCTAGGGTGGCTAGCGGGAGTACCTCCTACGAGCAGTACTTC. Its translation is CASSPRVASGSTSYEQYF.

This chain joins TRBV6-5 and TRBJ2-5; 10 positions match TRBD1. The CDR3 is 15 amino acids. CDR1 is MNHEY and CDR2 is SVGAGI in the germline V gene. V trimming: 4 bases; J trimming: 4 bases; junction bases outside the gene matches: 6. CDR3 bases: TGTGCCAGCAGTTCCCGGGACAGGGGAGGAGAGACCCAGTACTTC. It translates to CASSSRDRGGETQYF.

The chain joins TRBV4-2 to TRBJ2-1; TRBD2 matches at 8 bases. V trimming: 5 bases; J trimming: 0 bases; junction bases outside the gene matches: 6. CDR3 length: 16 residues. CDR1 is LGHNA and CDR2 is YNFKEQ in the germline V gene. The CDR3 loop reads CASSFISGNSYNEQFF. The DNA of the CDR3 is TGTGCCAGCAGCTTTATTAGCGGGAACTCCTACAATGAGCAGTTCTTC.

V and J are TRBV30 and TRBJ1-1; no reliable D call. This CDR3 has 14 residues. Trimming cost V 1 base and J 0 bases, with 9 bases left between them. Germline-derived CDR1 and CDR2 are GTSNPN and SVGIG (reference sequence). The CDR3 DNA is TGTGCCTGGAGTGGTACGGGGATGAACACTGAAGCTTTCTTT. The encoded protein is CAWSGTGMNTEAFF.

This sequence joins TRBV27 and TRBJ2-1; TRBD2 agrees at 12 bases. Germline loops: CDR1 MNHEY, CDR2 SMNVEV (reference sequence). The junction had 6 bases not matched to a gene; V was cut back by 3 bases and J by 6 bases. The CDR3 is 16 residues long. The CDR3 loop is CASSFVASGRGNEQFF. The CDR3, as DNA: TGTGCCAGCAGTTTTGTGGCTAGCGGGAGGGGCAATGAGCAGTTCTTC.

The chain couples TRBV27 to TRBJ1-5, with 9 nucleotides matching TRBD1. The CDR3 runs to 15 residues. Germline V gene sequence: CDR1 MNHEY, CDR2 SMNVEV (reference sequence). V shed 4 bases, J shed 7 bases, and the junction held 8 bases outside the gene matches. CDR3 bases: TGTGCCAGCAGTTCCACGGGACAGGGAAGGCAGCCCCAGCATTTT. Amino acids: CASSSTGQGRQPQHF.

The rearrangement uses TRBV7-3 and TRBJ2-1; possible D gene TRBD1, 6 bases. The CDR3 totals 13 residues. Germline assignment: CDR1 SGHTA and CDR2 FQGTGA. Trimming pared 6 bases from V and 9 bases from J, leaving 15 bases between. CDR3 DNA sequence: TGTGCCAGCAGTCATAAGGGGGTAGGTGAGCAGTTCTTC. Residues: CASSHKGVGEQFF.